This T cell receptor (beta chain) was documented in a study of T-cell reconstitution after alpha-beta-depleted transplantation in children (dated by TCRdb to about 2016). Regarding the complete study: The study quantitatively tracked T-cell immune reconstitution after TCRalphabeta/CD19-depleted allogeneic hematopoietic cell transplantation in children using TCR repertoire profiling.

The sample's treatment or condition, from its label and the paper: allogeneic hematopoietic cell transplantation with graft depleted of TCRalphabeta T cells and CD19 B cells. The transplant recipients were children given TCRalphabeta/CD19-depleted allogeneic hematopoietic cell grafts. A note on this clonotype: It has no known antigen specificity. Within one base of it there is no much larger clone, and no base qualities were kept.

The investigation overall reported the following: The high TCRbeta diversity at day 60 in some patients was ascribed to recipient T cells and intrathymic progenitors that had survived conditioning. The apparently early recovery of alphabetaT-cell counts about two months after transplant reportedly depended on only several hundred rapidly expanded clones that came from non-depleted graft cells. The frequencies of hyperexpanded clones fell over the following months, and after one year, T-cell counts and TCRbeta diversity were mostly attributed to newly produced T cells.

CDR1 and CDR2 are read off the germline V gene (reference sequence) as WNHNN and SYGVQD. Inclusive of the bounding cysteine and phenylalanine, the CDR3 is 17 residues long. Just the 51-base CDR3 DNA is kept, in frame starting at base 1. V is pruned by 2 bases and J by 2 bases, leaving 8 bases of the junction without a gene match. The library was prepared using PCR. The sample was run on an Illumina HiSeq 2500. To normalize quantification of the TCRbeta repertoire, the TCR libraries were built with molecular barcoding that relied on unique molecular identifiers. TCRdb redid the processing of the public reads, applying fastp at Q25 and MiXCR, and retained in-frame beta chains. Under each unique CDR3 protein, matching rows form one entry showing the most common genes and DNA. Here the sample has 700,000 to 950,000 distinct CDR3 sequences; around 15% occur a single time. The ten largest clonotypes hold 5% of the sample.

The chain joins TRBV10-1 to TRBJ2-4; 8 nucleotides in the junction match TRBD2. This receptor was identified in a male patient between 5 and 17 years old who had a stem cell transplant for acute lymphoblastic leukemia, so the T cells may come from the graft donor. The specimen comprised PBMCs, mostly from graft donor cells, sampled 360 days after TCRalphabeta/CD19-depleted stem cell transplant. The DNA sequence is TGCGCCAGCAGTGAGAGCGGGAGAGGCCTATCCAAAAACATTCAGTACTTC. Translated, it gives CASSESGRGLSKNIQYF.